This T cell receptor (beta chain) originates from a study of Tregs in tolerant kidney transplant recipients. Germline CDR1 reads SGHRS; CDR2 reads YFSETQ. This CDR3 spans 16 amino acids. V lost 1 base, J lost 1 base, and 12 bases lay in between. On this clone itself: Its antigen is unidentified.

Repertoires were generated with immunoSEQ multiplex PCR, while TCRdb's copy carries only in-frame clones and drops some. This sample has more than 30,000 clones, with 82% found just once. The receptor was isolated from a human donor in good health. The sequenced sample was Tregs from blood cultured with allogeneic cells. The genes are TRBV5-1 and TRBJ1-3, with D uncertain. CDR3 loop: CASSLLAPVSGNTIYF. For the CDR3, the DNA is TGCGCCAGCAGCTTGTTGGCACCAGTGTCTGGAAACACCATATATTTT.